Shown below are 21 T cell receptor beta chains from a single sample sequenced in a study of blood T cell repertoires in COVID-19. Sequencing used immunoSEQ multiplex PCR; TCRdb keeps in-frame clones, though not all of them. The repertoire has some 150,000 clones, 88% of them found once; the top ten carry roughly a tenth. Input material: peripheral blood. The receptors were gathered from a man aged 50 or older with active or convalescent COVID-19.

This chain joins TRBV9 and TRBJ2-1; D ambiguous. The V and J ends lost 3 bases and 10 bases respectively, with 11 bases between them. Germline values: CDR1 SGDLS, CDR2 YYNGEE. The CDR3 is 12 residues long. The CDR3 nucleotides read TGTGCCAGCAGCGCCAGAGTCGGGGAGCAGTTCTTC. It is translated as CASSARVGEQFF.

This clone has only a few counts. This chain uses TRBV9 with TRBJ2-7; 8 bases align to TRBD1. CDR1 is SGDLS and CDR2 is YYNGEE in the germline V gene. V shed 3 bases and J 7 bases; nucleotides not matched to a gene: 9. The CDR3 runs to 14 residues. This CDR3 is CASSGRQGRREQYF. CDR3 DNA: TGTGCCAGCAGCGGAAGACAGGGGCGAAGGGAGCAGTACTTC.

The chain has TRBV6-6 and TRBJ2-1, with a weak D call TRBD1 (5 bases). CDR1 and CDR2 from the germline V gene are MNHNY and SVGAGI (reference sequence). Deletions cut 2 bases from V and 8 bases from J, with 7 bases between. This CDR3 comprises 12 residues. Here the CDR3 reads CASSYGADEQFF. The CDR3 nucleotides read TGTGCCAGCAGTTACGGGGCGGATGAGCAGTTCTTC.

V gene TRBV7-3 combines with J gene TRBJ2-7; TRBD1 matches at 8 bases. Germline-derived CDR1 and CDR2 are SGHTA and FQGTGA. The J segment lost 2 bases and the V segment lost 2 bases, leaving 2 bases of the junction unmatched. The CDR3 covers 14 residues. CDR3 residues: CASSLSGQAYEQYF. CDR3 DNA sequence: TGTGCCAGCAGCTTATCGGGACAGGCCTACGAGCAGTACTTC.

The rearrangement uses TRBV6-1 and TRBJ2-6; TRBD1 might be the D (6 bases). This CDR3 is built from 18 residues. V was trimmed by 3 bases and J by 4 bases, leaving 19 bases between them. Germline loops: CDR1 MNHNS, CDR2 SASEGT. CDR3 DNA sequence: TGTGCCAGCAGTGATCTCCCATCGACAGGATTAGGGGCCAACGTCCTGACTTTC. The encoded protein is CASSDLPSTGLGANVLTF.

The V call is TRBV5-6, the J call TRBJ2-2, with 11 bases matching TRBD2. The V segment lost 3 bases and the J segment 4 bases; nucleotides outside the gene matches: 5. In germline, CDR1 is SGHDT, CDR2 YYEEEE. This CDR3 spans 16 amino acids. CDR3 amino acids: CASSSLAGGLTGELFF. CDR3 coding DNA: TGTGCCAGCAGCTCCCTAGCGGGAGGCCTCACCGGGGAGCTGTTTTTT.

This chain links TRBV24-1 with TRBJ1-5, with 9 nucleotides matching TRBD1. The V gene end was trimmed by 2 bases and the J gene end by 2 bases; junction bases not matched to a gene: 6. The germline V gene has CDR1 KGHDR and CDR2 SFDVKD. The CDR3 has 17 residues. The DNA of the CDR3 is TGTGCCACCAGTGATTCATGGGGACAGGGTGGCAATCAGCCCCAGCATTTT. Translation: CATSDSWGQGGNQPQHF.

The V gene is TRBV14, the J gene TRBJ1-1, with a weak D call TRBD1 (6 bases). This CDR3 region has 14 residues. The germline V gene has CDR1 SGHDN and CDR2 FVKESK. V was shortened by 4 bases and J by 3 bases, with 12 bases between the two germline ends. DNA of the CDR3: TGTGCCAGCAGCCTTTATGGGGGCTACACTGAAGCTTTCTTT. Its protein is CASSLYGGYTEAFF.

The CDR3 DNA reads as TGTGCCAGCTCACCGGTCCGCACTAGCGGGAGGTGGACAGATACGCAGTATTTT. Residues: CASSPVRTSGRWTDTQYF. This rearrangement joins TRBV18 to TRBJ2-3; 12 bases map to TRBD2. V lost 3 bases and J lost 3; bases outside the gene matches: 10. The CDR3 has 18 amino acids. The germline V gene encodes CDR1 KGHSH and CDR2 LQKENI.

This clone was seen once. The genes are TRBV28 and TRBJ1-1; D might be TRBD1 (5 bases). The CDR3 covers 14 residues. Germline CDR1 is MDHEN and CDR2 is SYDVKM. Trimming pared 6 bases from V and 0 bases from J, leaving 11 bases between. CDR3 region: CASRQGALNTEAFF. The CDR3 bases are TGTGCCAGCAGGCAAGGGGCGTTGAACACTGAAGCTTTCTTT.

This clone appeared once. This rearrangement joins TRBV14 to TRBJ2-7, with 7 bases fitting TRBD2. V shed 1 base and J 1 base; nucleotides not matched to a gene: 1. The CDR3 sequence is 14 residues long. The V gene's germline CDR1 is SGHDN and CDR2 FVKESK. CDR3 nucleotides: TGTGCCAGCAGCCAAGGGGGGGGATCCTACGAGCAGTACTTC. It codes for CASSQGGGSYEQYF.

The chain employs TRBV4-2 and TRBJ2-1, with 14 bases matching TRBD2. After removal of 0 bases from V and 15 bases from J, the junction contained 7 bases not matched to a gene. Germline V gene lookup returns CDR1 LGHNA and CDR2 YNFKEQ. The length of the CDR3 is 15 residues. The CDR3 is CASSQEGTSGSRRFF. The CDR3 bases are TGTGCCAGCAGCCAAGAAGGGACTAGCGGGAGTAGGCGGTTCTTC.

The chain joins TRBV3-1 (or the pseudogene TRBV3-2) to TRBJ1-4, with 9 bases matching TRBD1. This CDR3 is 16 amino acids long. Germline-derived CDR1 and CDR2 are LGHDT and YNNKEL (reference sequence). The trim removed 4 bases at V and 2 bases at J, leaving 5 bases unmatched. The DNA for the CDR3 is TGTGCCAGCAGCCCCCACAGGGGGCGGACTAATGAAAAACTGTTTTTT. The encoded protein is CASSPHRGRTNEKLFF.

This clone came up once. The genes are TRBV10-3 and TRBJ1-5; 8 bases align to TRBD1. V lost 6 bases, J lost 6 bases, and 7 bases stayed unmatched. Germline V lookup: CDR1 ENHRY, CDR2 SYGVKD. This CDR3 is 14 amino acids long. CDR3 amino acids: CAIRPGQEGQPQHF. CDR3 in DNA: TGTGCCATCAGACCGGGACAGGAGGGTCAGCCCCAGCATTTT.

The CDR3 DNA sequence: TGCGCCAGCAGCTGGGACAATTCCTACGAGCAGTACTTC. Translation: CASSWDNSYEQYF. The chain couples TRBV5-1 to TRBJ2-7; D is possibly TRBD1 (6 bases). Per the germline V gene, CDR1 is SGHRS and CDR2 is YFSETQ. V lost 3 bases and J lost 1, with 8 bases in between. This CDR3 comprises 13 residues.

This clone was found once. The J gene is TRBJ2-1, the V gene TRBV11-2; TRBD1 agrees at 9 bases. This CDR3 has 13 amino acids. J lost 10 bases, V lost 5 bases, and 6 bases had no gene match. The germline V gene has CDR1 SGHAT and CDR2 FQNNGV. This chain's CDR3 is CASSPGTGYEQFF. DNA of the CDR3: TGTGCCAGCAGCCCCGGGACAGGGTACGAGCAGTTCTTC.

The V call is TRBV10-3, the J call TRBJ2-3; 7 bases fit TRBD1. Germline V CDR1 and CDR2: ENHRY, SYGVKD. J lost 6 bases, V lost 5 bases, and 5 bases had no gene match. CDR3 length: 13 residues. DNA of the CDR3: TGTGCCATCAGTTCAGGGGGAGATGATACGCAGTATTTT. As protein: CAISSGGDDTQYF.

J is TRBJ1-4 and V is TRBV9; TRBD1 is a possible D gene (6 bases). Trimming took off 5 bases at V and 10 bases at J, with 15 bases between the two ends. The CDR3 is 13 amino acids. The germline gives CDR1 SGDLS, CDR2 YYNGEE. CDR3 DNA sequence: TGTGCCAGCAGTCCCTCCCAGGGGACAAAACTGTTTTTT. Residues: CASSPSQGTKLFF.

This clone has a single count. This CDR3 is CASRGTVARYGYTF. Here the CDR3 DNA reads TGTGCCAGCAGGGGGACTGTGGCTCGGTACGGCTACACCTTC. V gene TRBV2 combines with J gene TRBJ1-2; a possible D gene is TRBD1 (5 bases). Trimming cost V 6 bases and J 8 bases, with 19 bases left between them. The CDR3 sequence is 14 residues long. Germline V gives CDR1 SNHLY, CDR2 FYNNEI. Variable domain in full (rest from reference TRBV2 and TRBJ1-2): EPEVTQTPSHQVTQMGQEVILRCVPISNHLYFYWYRQILGQKVEFLVSFYNNEISEKSEIFDDQFSVERPDGSNFTLKIRSTKLEDSAMYFCASRGTVARYGYTFGSGTRLTVV.

Only one count was recorded for this clone. CDR3 nucleotides: TGTGCCAGTAGTCCCGAATTACAGGGACATGGCTACACCTTC. Translated, it gives CASSPELQGHGYTF. The rearrangement joins TRBV19 to TRBJ1-2; perhaps TRBD1 as D (6 bases). Per germline, CDR1 LNHDA and CDR2 SQIVND (reference sequence). The CDR3 is 14 amino acids. V was pared by 5 bases and J by 6 bases, with 16 bases between.

This clone was found a few times. The sample carries other DNA sequences with the same CDR3. The CDR3 DNA is TGCGCCAGCAGCTTGGGAGGAAACACTGAAGCTTTCTTT. Its translation: CASSLGGNTEAFF. The rearrangement joins TRBV5-1 to TRBJ1-1; D gene uncertain. The CDR3 totals 13 residues. Between the trimmed V and J ends, which lost 0 bases and 2 bases, there was a span of 5 bases. The V gene's germline CDR1 is SGHRS and CDR2 YFSETQ.